This T cell receptor beta chain came from a study of identical twins' blood T cells. Points from the study as a whole: Top TCRbeta clonotypes were shared more with twin than unrelated donors.

A remark on this clonotype: The antigen is not known.

Likely shared infections and vaccines: all three twin pairs were reared together. Germline CDR1 is SQVTM and CDR2 is ANQGSEA. The V end lost 6 bases, the J end lost 1 base, and 15 bases lay between the germline ends. This CDR3 contains 14 residues. TCR cDNA libraries came from RNA via a modified published protocol. Authors' processing steps: Each library had 2.2 to 3.6 million CDR3 reads and about 90,000 to nearly 550,000 clonotypes. TCRdb re-called the 5' RACE reads through MiXCR, storing one row per CDR3 protein. It is TCRdb's table, rather than the study itself, that gives the V and J calls and clone size. Of hundreds of thousands of distinct CDR3 sequences listed, roughly 27% were seen once; the top ten hold about 6%.

The receptor's source is a woman aged 18 to 55 in good health. The genes are TRBV29-1 and TRBJ1-1; a weak D match, TRBD1 (5 bases). The sample taken for sequencing was PBMCs. CDR3 nucleotides: TGCAGCGTGGAAAGGGGACGGACGAACACTGAAGCTTTCTTT. Residues: CSVERGRTNTEAFF.